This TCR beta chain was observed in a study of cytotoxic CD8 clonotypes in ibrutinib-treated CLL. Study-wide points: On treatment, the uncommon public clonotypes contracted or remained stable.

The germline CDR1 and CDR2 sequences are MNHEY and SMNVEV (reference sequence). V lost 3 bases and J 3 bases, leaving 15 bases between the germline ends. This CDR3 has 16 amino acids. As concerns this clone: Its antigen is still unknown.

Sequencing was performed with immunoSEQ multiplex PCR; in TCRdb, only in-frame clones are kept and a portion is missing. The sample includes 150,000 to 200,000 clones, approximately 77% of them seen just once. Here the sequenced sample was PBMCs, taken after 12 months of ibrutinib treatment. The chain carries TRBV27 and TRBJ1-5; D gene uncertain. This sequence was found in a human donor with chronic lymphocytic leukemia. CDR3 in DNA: TGTGCCAGCAGTTTTAGTTCCGGGTCCATCAATCAGCCCCAGCATTTT. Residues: CASSFSSGSINQPQHF.